This TCR beta chain was profiled in a study of shared T cell receptors in the human thymus. The CDR3 sequence is 17 residues long. Deletions cut 5 bases from V and 5 bases from J, with 24 bases between. Germline CDR1 and CDR2: SEHNR and FQNEAQ (reference sequence). Sequencing used immunoSEQ multiplex PCR; TCRdb keeps in-frame clones, though not all of them. This table has some 700,000 clones, over 75% appearing once. The data also belong to a second study, concerning human thymus T cells. Per that paper: Obtained as resections during corrective heart surgery, the thymus tissue was then studied. Unrelated people showed highly overlapping thymic repertoires, related research reported.

The receptor comes from a girl in the first two years of life with a congenital heart defect. The chain combines TRBV7-9 with TRBJ1-2, with TRBD1 as a possible D gene (5 bases). Sequencing used thymocytes. This chain's CDR3 is CASSPTGDSPYGYGYTF. The CDR3 nucleotides read TGTGCCAGCAGCCCTACCGGAGACAGCCCCTACGGTTATGGCTACACCTTC.